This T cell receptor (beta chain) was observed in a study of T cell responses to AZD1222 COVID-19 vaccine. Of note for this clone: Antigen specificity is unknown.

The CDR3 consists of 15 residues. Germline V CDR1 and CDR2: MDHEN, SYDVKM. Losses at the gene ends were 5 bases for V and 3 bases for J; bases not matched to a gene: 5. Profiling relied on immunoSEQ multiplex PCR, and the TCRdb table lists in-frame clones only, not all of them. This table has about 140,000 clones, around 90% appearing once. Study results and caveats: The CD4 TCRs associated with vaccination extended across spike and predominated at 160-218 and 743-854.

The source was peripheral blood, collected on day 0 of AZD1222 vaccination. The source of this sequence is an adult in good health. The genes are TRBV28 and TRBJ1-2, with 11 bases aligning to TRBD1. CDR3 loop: CASSTRGQGDYGYTF. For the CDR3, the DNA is TGTGCCAGCAGTACCCGGGGACAGGGGGACTATGGCTACACCTTC.